The 5 T cell receptor beta chains below were found in one sample sequenced in a study of breast tumors, draining lymph nodes, adjacent tissues. MiXCR was run by TCRdb on the multiplex PCR reads, yielding one entry per CDR3 protein. This table holds 23,000 or so distinct CDR3 sequences, around two thirds found once. The sample comprised tumor-adjacent breast tissue. All receptors come from a female donor with breast cancer. Some clones in this sample may be carry-over from other donors' samples.

This chain links TRBV24-1 with TRBJ2-2; 8 bases are shared with TRBD1. Germline CDR1 reads KGHDR; CDR2 reads SFDVKD. The V and J ends lost 1 base and 4 bases, in that order; junction bases with no gene match: 7. The CDR3 is made up of 17 amino acids. CDR3 residues: CATSDFSWTGRTGELFF. The DNA of the CDR3 is TGTGCCACCAGTGATTTTTCGTGGACAGGGCGCACCGGGGAGCTGTTTTTT.

This clonotype was recorded many times. The chain uses TRBV6-2 or TRBV6-3 and TRBJ2-5, with a tentative D call TRBD1 (6 bases). Trimming pared 10 bases from V and 0 bases from J, leaving 21 bases between. The CDR3 is 16 residues long. Germline V gives CDR1 MNHEY, CDR2 SVGEGT. CDR3 sequence (DNA): TGTGCCACCCACAGGGACGCTAGCACCTACCAAGAGACCCAGTACTTC. Residues: CATHRDASTYQETQYF.

The chain has TRBV9 and TRBJ2-1; TRBD2 agrees at 14 bases. The J segment lost 7 bases and the V segment lost 3 bases, leaving 6 bases of the junction unmatched. The CDR3 totals 16 residues. Germline CDR1 SGDLS, CDR2 YYNGEE. The CDR3 coding sequence is TGTGCCAGCAGCGGGGGACTAGCGGGAGATGGTAATGAGCAGTTCTTC. This translates into CASSGGLAGDGNEQFF.

By share, this clonotype ranks as medium-sized. J is TRBJ2-7 and V is TRBV7-9; D uncertain. Trimming pared 5 bases from V and 4 bases from J, leaving 12 bases between. Germline CDR1 is SEHNR and CDR2 is FQNEAQ (reference sequence). This CDR3 comprises 13 residues. For the CDR3, the DNA is TGTGCCAGCAGCCTAACTCCGAAATACGAGCAGTACTTC. Encoded protein: CASSLTPKYEQYF.

The genes are TRBV9 and TRBJ2-3; possibly TRBD2 for D (6 bases). CDR3 size: 18 residues. Germline assignment: CDR1 SGDLS and CDR2 YYNGEE. V was pared by 4 bases and J by 1 base, with 22 bases between. This chain's CDR3 is CASSPSAGTGGRTDTQYF. The CDR3 nucleotides are TGTGCCAGCAGCCCCAGCGCGGGGACGGGCGGCCGCACAGATACGCAGTATTTT. Full variable domain (rest looked up from reference TRBV9 and TRBJ2-3): DSGVTQTPKHLITATGQRVTLRCSPRSGDLSVYWYQQSLDQGLQFLIQYYNGEERAKGNILERFSAQQFPDLHSELNLSSLELGDSALYFCASSPSAGTGGRTDTQYFGPGTRLTVL.